A selection of T cell receptor beta chains follows, all from one sample in a study of cytomegalovirus exposure and HLA in healthy donors. Libraries were prepared by immunoSEQ multiplex PCR; TCRdb keeps only in-frame clonotypes and omits some of them. In the table there are some 54,000 clones, 75% to 95% of which are singletons. The source material was PBMCs. The receptors come from a man aged 18 to 30 in good health and CMV-seronegative. Both conserved end residues are part of each CDR3. The D gene is left open where the match is weak. Clone size is shown for a subset of rows, as once, few, many or a class of expanded clone.

CDR3nt	CDR3aa	j_gene	len	d_gene	v_gene	abundance
TGTGCCAGCAGTGAAGCCGTAGCGGGCGGTTCCTACGAGCAGTACTTC	CASSEAVAGGSYEQYF	TRBJ2-7	16	TRBD2	TRBV6-1	.
TGCGCCAGCAGCCTTGGACTAGCGGGAGGTTCAGATACGCAGTATTTT	CASSLGLAGGSDTQYF	TRBJ2-3	16	TRBD2	TRBV4-1	.
TGCAGCGTTGAGCGGGAGGGCCGTGAGACCCAGTACTTC	CSVEREGRETQYF	TRBJ2-5	13	TRBD2	TRBV29-1	.
TGTGCCAGCAGCTTAGACATCGCCGAGCAGTACTTC	CASSLDIAEQYF	TRBJ2-7	12	.	TRBV7-9	.
TGTGCCAGCAGTTACTCGCCACCGATGGCGGCCAACGTCCTGACTTTC	CASSYSPPMAANVLTF	TRBJ2-6	16	.	TRBV6-5	.
TGTGCCAGCAGTGAAGCGGGGGTCGGGGGACTTCAGCCCCAGCATTTT	CASSEAGVGGLQPQHF	TRBJ1-5	16	.	TRBV6-1	once
TGTGCCAGCAGCTGGGACAGGGGGCGCGACGAGCAGTACTTC	CASSWDRGRDEQYF	TRBJ2-7	14	TRBD1	TRBV28	.
TGTGCCAGCAGCTTGGGCAGAAACTATGGCTACACCTTC	CASSLGRNYGYTF	TRBJ1-2	13	.	TRBV7-2	.
TGTGCCAGCTCAAAACAGAAAGTACTAGCGGGAGCAGATACGCAGTATTTT	CASSKQKVLAGADTQYF	TRBJ2-3	17	TRBD2	TRBV18	.
TGTGCCAGTAGTGTAGGACAGGGTCTCTATGAGCAGTTCTTC	CASSVGQGLYEQFF	TRBJ2-1	14	TRBD1	TRBV19	.
TGTGCCAGCAGTCCGGACAGGGTTAATGAAAAACTGTTTTTT	CASSPDRVNEKLFF	TRBJ1-4	14	TRBD1	TRBV6-6	.
TGTGCCAGCAGCTTTGGGGAGATGGGGCAAGAGACCCAGTACTTC	CASSFGEMGQETQYF	TRBJ2-5	15	.	TRBV7-9	.
TGCAGCGGACACGTAGCGGGAGATTATGTCGATGAGCAGTTCTTC	CSGHVAGDYVDEQFF	TRBJ2-1	15	TRBD2	TRBV29-1	.
TGTGCCAGCAGCTTGGAACGCGGGCGTATGGACACTGAAGCTTTCTTT	CASSLERGRMDTEAFF	TRBJ1-1	16	.	TRBV5-6	.
TGTGCCAGCACCTGGGGACAGGGGGACTATGAGCAGTACTTC	CASTWGQGDYEQYF	TRBJ2-7	14	TRBD1	TRBV7-2	.